The 11 T cell receptor beta chains presented below share a single source sample, sequenced in a study of blood T cell repertoires in COVID-19. Profiling relied on immunoSEQ multiplex PCR, and the TCRdb table lists in-frame clones only, not all of them. The table shows more than 200,000 clones, with around four fifths occurring only once. The sequenced sample consisted of peripheral blood. These TCRs come from a man aged 40-49 years with active or convalescent COVID-19.

The rearrangement uses TRBV5-3 and TRBJ1-1; D is unresolved. TRBV5-3 is labeled an ORF, and its function is uncertain. The V gene lost 0 bases and the J gene lost 2 bases, with 17 bases spanning the gap. This CDR3 has 17 residues. The DNA of the CDR3 is TGTGCCAGAAGCTTGGTGTTTACCTGCGGAATCAACACTGAAGCTTTCTTT. Translated, it gives CARSLVFTCGINTEAFF.

The sample holds one count of this clone. The chain uses TRBV6-5 and TRBJ2-7; 14 nucleotides match TRBD2. J lost 4 bases, V lost 6 bases, and 5 bases had no gene match. The CDR3 contains 15 residues. From germline, CDR1 is MNHEY and CDR2 SVGAGI. The CDR3 region is CASRTGLAGVYEQYF. Here the CDR3 DNA reads TGTGCCAGCAGAACGGGACTAGCGGGAGTTTACGAGCAGTACTTC.

The chain is built from TRBV11-3 and TRBJ2-7; the match to TRBD2 covers 9 bases. With 5 bases clipped from V and 6 bases from J, the junction kept 8 bases outside the gene matches. This CDR3 contains 14 residues. The germline CDR1 and CDR2 sequences are SGHNT and YENEEA. The CDR3 DNA reads TGTGCCAGCAGCCCAAGGACTAGCGTAGCCGAGCAGTACTTC. This translates into CASSPRTSVAEQYF.

V is TRBV7-9 and J is TRBJ2-7, with 7 bases that match TRBD2. The CDR3 has 17 amino acids. The germline V gene encodes CDR1 SEHNR and CDR2 FQNEAQ (reference sequence). V trimming: 5 bases; J trimming: 4 bases; junction bases outside the gene matches: 17. The DNA for the CDR3 is TGTGCCAGCAGCCTCAGTTGGGACTACCAACGTGATTACGAGCAGTACTTC. Encoded protein: CASSLSWDYQRDYEQYF.

The rearrangement joins TRBV29-1 to TRBJ1-4, with D hard to call. V was pared by 7 bases and J by 8 bases, with 17 bases between. The CDR3 has 13 amino acids. Germline lookup yields CDR1 SQVTM and CDR2 ANQGSEA. CDR3 amino acids: CSAATPWEEKLFF. The CDR3 coding sequence is TGCAGCGCCGCAACTCCCTGGGAGGAAAAACTGTTTTTT.

This clone appeared a few times. J is TRBJ2-1 and V is TRBV12-5; D is possibly TRBD2 (5 bases). The CDR3 is 19 amino acids. The germline V and J ends were trimmed by 2 bases and 0 bases, with 20 bases remaining between them. Germline V CDR1 and CDR2: LGHNT, FRNRAP. The CDR3 loop reads CASGLLESWERASYNEQFF. DNA of the CDR3: TGTGCTAGTGGTTTGCTGGAATCGTGGGAGAGGGCCTCCTACAATGAGCAGTTCTTC.

As DNA, the CDR3 is TGTGCCAGCAGTGACCCTAGCGGGGGGGCCTACGAGCAGTACTTC. It encodes CASSDPSGGAYEQYF. This chain links TRBV2 with TRBJ2-7; 12 nucleotides line up with TRBD2. The trim removed 3 bases at V and 2 bases at J, leaving 2 bases unmatched. CDR3 length: 15 amino acids. The germline gives CDR1 SNHLY, CDR2 FYNNEI.

This clone was seen a single time. The chain couples TRBV28 to TRBJ1-1; 9 nucleotides agree with TRBD1. Germline V gene lookup returns CDR1 MDHEN and CDR2 SYDVKM. The CDR3 runs to 17 residues. Losses at the gene ends were 7 bases for V and 4 bases for J; bases not matched to a gene: 16. The DNA of the CDR3 is TGTGCCAGCACTCCCGGGACAGGGAGTCGAAGTGGCACTGAAGCTTTCTTT. Protein: CASTPGTGSRSGTEAFF.

This chain links TRBV24-1 with TRBJ1-2; TRBD1 matches at 7 bases. Germline V gene data show CDR1 as KGHDR and CDR2 as SFDVKD. The CDR3 is made up of 15 amino acids. The junction had 7 bases not matched to a gene; V was cut back by 0 bases and J by 7 bases. The CDR3 region is CATSDLPTGASGYTF. DNA of the CDR3: TGTGCCACCAGTGATTTGCCCACAGGGGCCTCTGGCTACACCTTC.

This clone appeared once. This chain connects TRBV24-1 to TRBJ2-3; 10 bases align to TRBD1. This CDR3 spans 16 amino acids. Germline CDR1 KGHDR, CDR2 SFDVKD. The J segment lost 3 bases and the V segment lost 2 bases, leaving 4 bases of the junction unmatched. CDR3 in DNA: TGTGCCACCAGTGATTCCCCGGGACAGGGGACAGATACGCAGTATTTT. Its translation: CATSDSPGQGTDTQYF.

This clone has only one observation. The chain carries TRBV7-2 and TRBJ2-6; D possibly corresponds to TRBD2 (6 bases). Per germline, CDR1 SGHTA and CDR2 FQGNSA. Trimming pared 6 bases from V and 9 bases from J, leaving 15 bases between. The CDR3 loop spans 14 amino acids. CDR3 residues: CASSFPDYFNVLTF. In DNA, the CDR3 is TGTGCCAGCAGTTTCCCGGACTACTTCAACGTCCTGACTTTC.